A selection of T cell receptor beta chains follows, all from one sample in a study of OX40 agonist ivuxolimab in advanced cancers. Profiled with immunoSEQ multiplex PCR; TCRdb holds only in-frame clones, not every one. The top ten clones hold about 1.5% of a sample with nearly 25,000 clones, roughly 80% of them seen once. Here the sequenced sample was CD4+ or CD8+ T cells sorted from blood, taken in a trial of the OX40 agonist ivuxolimab. The receptors derive from an adult with an advanced solid tumor such as melanoma, head and neck, liver or kidney cancer. Each CDR3 is given with its conserved first and last residue. The D gene is left open where the match is weak. Rows give clone size only sometimes, using once, few, many, or a class for an expanded clone.

D gene	V gene	J gene	clone size	CDR3 DNA	CDR3 protein
TRBD1	TRBV6-4	TRBJ1-2	NA	TGTGCCAGCAGTGACTCGACGGGACAGGGGGCGCGGGGCTACACCTTC	CASSDSTGQGARGYTF
NA	TRBV7-2	TRBJ2-1	NA	TGTGCCAGCAGCGAGGGACCACGCCATGAGCAGTTCTTC	CASSEGPRHEQFF
NA	TRBV28	TRBJ1-2	NA	TGTGCCAGCCAAGGGGTCGGCTATGGCTACACCTTC	CASQGVGYGYTF
NA	TRBV18	TRBJ2-2	NA	TGTGCCAGCTCGGATGGGGACACCGGGGAGCTGTTTTTT	CASSDGDTGELFF
TRBD2	TRBV9	TRBJ2-7	NA	TGTGCCAGCAGCTCTCCCCGGGCTAGCGGGGGGAATTCCTACGAGCAGTACTTC	CASSSPRASGGNSYEQYF
NA	TRBV21-1	TRBJ1-3	medium-sized	TGTGCCAGCAGCAAGGGGGAGGCTGGAAACACCATATATTTT	CASSKGEAGNTIYF
NA	TRBV7-2	TRBJ2-3	once	TGTGCCACCTCCAGCGGGCCAGATACGCAGTATTTT	CATSSGPDTQYF
NA	TRBV29-1	TRBJ1-1	NA	TGCAGCGCCCTCAGCGGGCAGGGTCGAACTGAAGCTTTCTTT	CSALSGQGRTEAFF
TRBD1	TRBV7-9	TRBJ1-4	NA	TGTGCCAGCAGCCCCGGGACAGCTAATGAAAAACTGTTTTTT	CASSPGTANEKLFF
NA	TRBV28	TRBJ1-6	NA	TGTGCCAGCAGTTTAGGGGGTGGGAGTTCACCCCTCCACTTT	CASSLGGGSSPLHF
TRBD2	TRBV27	TRBJ2-1	few	TGTGCCAGCAGTTCGTTAGCGGGTTTCTCCTACAATGAGCAGTTCTTC	CASSSLAGFSYNEQFF
NA	TRBV27	TRBJ1-6	NA	TGTGCCAGCAGTCAAACCCGGGCCATAGGTAATTCACCCCTCCACTTT	CASSQTRAIGNSPLHF
NA	TRBV7-9	TRBJ1-3	NA	TGTGCCAGCAGCTTAGGTCACTCTGGAAACACCATATATTTT	CASSLGHSGNTIYF
TRBD1	TRBV7-8	TRBJ2-2	NA	TGTGCCAGCAGCTCAGCCCTCAGGGGGACGGTCACCGGGGAGCTGTTTTTT	CASSSALRGTVTGELFF
TRBD2	TRBV7-2	TRBJ2-1	NA	TGTGCCAGCAGCTTAGGTACTAGCGGGAGTTACAATGAGCAGTTCTTC	CASSLGTSGSYNEQFF
TRBD1	TRBV11-2	TRBJ2-1	once	TGTGCCAGCAGCCCCTCCCCCCCGGGACAGGGGTCTGACAATGAGCAGTTCTTC	CASSPSPPGQGSDNEQFF
NA	TRBV7-2	TRBJ2-3	NA	TGTACCAGCAGCCCCGGGACACCCGGGGGAGATACGCAGTATTTT	CTSSPGTPGGDTQYF
TRBD2	TRBV7-2	TRBJ2-1	NA	TGTGCCAGCAGTCCCCGGGGGCTAGCGGGCAATGAGCAGTTCTTC	CASSPRGLAGNEQFF
NA	TRBV20-1	TRBJ1-2	NA	TGCAGTGCTAGTCCCGGGTTTGGCTACACCTTC	CSASPGFGYTF
NA	TRBV7-2	TRBJ2-5	once	TGTGCCAGCAGCTTAGTAGGCTACCAAGAGACCCAGTACTTC	CASSLVGYQETQYF
TRBD2	TRBV7-9	TRBJ2-1	NA	TGTGCCCAGCGGGAGGGTTCCAATGAGCAGTTCTTC	CAQREGSNEQFF
NA	TRBV28	TRBJ2-5	few	TGTGCCACCAGAACCAGGACCCAAGAGACCCAGTACTTC	CATRTRTQETQYF
TRBD2	TRBV28	TRBJ2-1	few	TGTGCCAGCAGTTTACCCCTAGCGGGAGGGCCGAATGAGCAGTTCTTC	CASSLPLAGGPNEQFF
NA	TRBV7-3	TRBJ2-3	NA	TGTGCCAGCAGCTTAGTAGGAGATACGCAGTATTTT	CASSLVGDTQYF
NA	TRBV7-3	TRBJ2-5	once	TGTGCCAGCAGCTTACGGGGTCGAGAGACCCAGTACTTC	CASSLRGRETQYF
NA	TRBV5-6	TRBJ2-7	NA	TGTGCCAGCAGCTTGGTTGATTTCGGCGAGCAGTACTTC	CASSLVDFGEQYF
TRBD1	TRBV2	TRBJ2-1	once	TGTGCCAGCACACAGGGGGGCTACAATGAGCAGTTCTTC	CASTQGGYNEQFF
NA	TRBV18	TRBJ2-3	NA	TGTGCCAGCTCAAGGGAAACAGATACGCAGTATTTT	CASSRETDTQYF
NA	TRBV4-1	TRBJ1-1	few	TGCGCCAGCAGACAACAGGGAAAGACTGAAGCTTTCTTT	CASRQQGKTEAFF